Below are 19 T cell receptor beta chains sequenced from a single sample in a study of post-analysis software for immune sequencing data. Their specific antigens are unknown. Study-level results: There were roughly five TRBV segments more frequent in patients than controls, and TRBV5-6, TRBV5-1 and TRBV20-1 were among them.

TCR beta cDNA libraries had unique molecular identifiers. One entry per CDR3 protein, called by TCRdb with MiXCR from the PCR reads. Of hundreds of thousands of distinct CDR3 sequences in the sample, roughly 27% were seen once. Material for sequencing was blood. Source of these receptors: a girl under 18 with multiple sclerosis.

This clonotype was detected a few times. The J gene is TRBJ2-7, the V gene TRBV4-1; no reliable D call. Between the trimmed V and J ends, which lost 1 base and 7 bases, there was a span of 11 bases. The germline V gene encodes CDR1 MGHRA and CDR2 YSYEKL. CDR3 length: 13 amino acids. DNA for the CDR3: TGCGCCAGCAGCCAAGGTGCAGGATGGGAGCAGTACTTC. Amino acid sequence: CASSQGAGWEQYF.

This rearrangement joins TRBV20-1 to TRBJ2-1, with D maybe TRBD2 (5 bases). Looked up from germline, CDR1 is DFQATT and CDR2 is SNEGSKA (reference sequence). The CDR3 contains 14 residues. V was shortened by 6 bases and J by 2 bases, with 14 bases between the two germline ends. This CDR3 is CSASRGPPYNEQFF. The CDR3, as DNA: TGCAGTGCCTCCCGGGGTCCGCCCTACAATGAGCAGTTCTTC.

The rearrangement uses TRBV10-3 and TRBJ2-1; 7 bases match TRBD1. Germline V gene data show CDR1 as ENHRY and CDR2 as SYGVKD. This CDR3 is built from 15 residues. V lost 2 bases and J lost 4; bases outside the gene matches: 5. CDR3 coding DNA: TGTGCCATCAGTGAGGACAGGGATTCTTACAATGAGCAGTTCTTC. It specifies CAISEDRDSYNEQFF.

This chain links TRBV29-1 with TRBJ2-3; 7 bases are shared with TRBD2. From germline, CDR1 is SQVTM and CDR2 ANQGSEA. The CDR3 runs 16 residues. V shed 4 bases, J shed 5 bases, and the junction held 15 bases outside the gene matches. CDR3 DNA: TGCAGCGTTGGCGACAATTGGAGCGGGAATATAGATACGCAGTATTTT. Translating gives CSVGDNWSGNIDTQYF.

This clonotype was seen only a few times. The CDR3 DNA reads TGTGCCAGCAGCCAAGCCGGAGGCGGCGAGCAGTACTTC. Its translation is CASSQAGGGEQYF. The V call is TRBV14, the J call TRBJ2-5; a weak D match, TRBD2 (5 bases). The J call could be wrong; TRBJ2-7 is a better fit for the DNA end. Germline values: CDR1 SGHDN, CDR2 FVKESK. This CDR3 is 13 amino acids long.

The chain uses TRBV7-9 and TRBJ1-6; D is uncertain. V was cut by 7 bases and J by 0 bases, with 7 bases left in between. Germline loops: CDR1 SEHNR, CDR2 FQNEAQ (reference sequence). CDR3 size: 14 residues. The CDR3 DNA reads TGTGCCAGCACTTGGAGCTCCTATAATTCACCCCTCCACTTT. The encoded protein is CASTWSSYNSPLHF. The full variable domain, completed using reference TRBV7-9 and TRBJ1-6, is DTGVSQNPRHKITKRGQNVTFRCDPISEHNRLYWYRQTLGQGPEFLTYFQNEAQLEKSRLLSDRFSAERPKGSFSTLEIQRTEQGDSAMYLCASTWSSYNSPLHFGNGTRLTVT.

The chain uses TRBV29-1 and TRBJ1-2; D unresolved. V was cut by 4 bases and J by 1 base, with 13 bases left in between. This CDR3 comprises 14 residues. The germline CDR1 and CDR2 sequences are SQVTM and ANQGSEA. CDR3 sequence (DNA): TGCAGCGTTGGGGTCAGGCGGAATAACTATGGCTACACCTTC. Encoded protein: CSVGVRRNNYGYTF. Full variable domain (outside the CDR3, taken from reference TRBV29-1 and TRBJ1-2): SAVISQKPSRDICQRGTSLTIQCQVDSQVTMMFWYRQQPGQSLTLIATANQGSEATYESGFVIDKFPISRPNLTFSTLTVSNMSPEDSSIYLCSVGVRRNNYGYTFGSGTRLTVV.

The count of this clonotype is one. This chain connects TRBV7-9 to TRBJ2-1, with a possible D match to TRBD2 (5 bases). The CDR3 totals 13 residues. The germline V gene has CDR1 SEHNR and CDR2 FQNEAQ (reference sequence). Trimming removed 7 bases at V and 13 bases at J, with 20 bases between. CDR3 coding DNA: TGTGCCAGCAACTCGGACTCAGGAGAGACCCAGTTCTTC. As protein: CASNSDSGETQFF.

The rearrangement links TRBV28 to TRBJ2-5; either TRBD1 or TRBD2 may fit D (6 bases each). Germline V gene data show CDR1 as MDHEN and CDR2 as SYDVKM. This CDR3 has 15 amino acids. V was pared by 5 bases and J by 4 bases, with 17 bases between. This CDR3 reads CASSRTGLEGETQYF. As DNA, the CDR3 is TGTGCCAGCAGTCGCACAGGGCTGGAGGGAGAGACCCAGTACTTC.

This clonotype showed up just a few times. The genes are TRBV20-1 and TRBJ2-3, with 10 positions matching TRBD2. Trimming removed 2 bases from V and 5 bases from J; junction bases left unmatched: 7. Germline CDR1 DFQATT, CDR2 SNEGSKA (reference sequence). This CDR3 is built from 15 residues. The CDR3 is CSARLAGARGDTQYF. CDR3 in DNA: TGCAGTGCTAGACTAGCGGGGGCTCGCGGAGATACGCAGTATTTT.

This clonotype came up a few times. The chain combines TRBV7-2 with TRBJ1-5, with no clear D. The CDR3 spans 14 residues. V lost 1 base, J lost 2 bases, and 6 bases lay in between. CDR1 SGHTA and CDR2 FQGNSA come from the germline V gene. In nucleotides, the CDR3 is TGTGCCAGCAGCTTAGAAAGGGGCAATCAGCCCCAGCATTTT. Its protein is CASSLERGNQPQHF.

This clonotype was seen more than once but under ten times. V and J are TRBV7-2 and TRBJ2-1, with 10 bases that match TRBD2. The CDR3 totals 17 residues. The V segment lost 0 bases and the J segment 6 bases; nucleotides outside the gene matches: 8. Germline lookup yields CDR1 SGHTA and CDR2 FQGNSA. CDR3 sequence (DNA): TGTGCCAGCAGCTTAGCGTCCGGCAGCGGGGGGGTCAATGAGCAGTTCTTC. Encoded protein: CASSLASGSGGVNEQFF.

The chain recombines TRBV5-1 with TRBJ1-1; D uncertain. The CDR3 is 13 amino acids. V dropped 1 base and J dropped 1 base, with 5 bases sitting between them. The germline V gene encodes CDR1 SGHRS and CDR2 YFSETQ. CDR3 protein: CASSLLQNTEAFF. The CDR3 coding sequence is TGCGCCAGCAGCTTGTTACAGAACACTGAAGCTTTCTTT.

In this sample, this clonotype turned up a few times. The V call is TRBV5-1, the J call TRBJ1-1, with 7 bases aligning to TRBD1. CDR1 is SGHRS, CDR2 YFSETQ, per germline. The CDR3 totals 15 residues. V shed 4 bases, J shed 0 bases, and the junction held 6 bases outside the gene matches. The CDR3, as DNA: TGCGCCAGCAGCACCGCAGGGGGGTTGAACACTGAAGCTTTCTTT. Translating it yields CASSTAGGLNTEAFF.

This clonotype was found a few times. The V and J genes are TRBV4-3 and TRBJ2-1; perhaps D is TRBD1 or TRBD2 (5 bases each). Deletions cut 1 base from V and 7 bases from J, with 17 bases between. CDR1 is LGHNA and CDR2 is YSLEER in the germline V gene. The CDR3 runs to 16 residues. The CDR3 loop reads CASSQVGELGRNEQFF. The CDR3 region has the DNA TGCGCCAGCAGCCAAGTAGGAGAGCTGGGACGGAATGAGCAGTTCTTC.

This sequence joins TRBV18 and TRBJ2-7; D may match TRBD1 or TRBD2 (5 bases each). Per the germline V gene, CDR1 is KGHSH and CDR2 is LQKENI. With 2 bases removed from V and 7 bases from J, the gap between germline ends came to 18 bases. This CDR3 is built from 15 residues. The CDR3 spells CASSPKGSTPGEQYV. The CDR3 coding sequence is TGTGCCAGCTCACCAAAGGGGTCGACTCCGGGGGAGCAGTACGTC.

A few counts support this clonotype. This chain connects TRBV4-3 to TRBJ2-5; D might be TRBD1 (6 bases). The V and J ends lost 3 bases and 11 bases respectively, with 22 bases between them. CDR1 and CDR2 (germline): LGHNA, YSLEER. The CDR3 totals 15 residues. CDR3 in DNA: TGCGCCAGCAGCCATCGTCCGGGACAAACGGCTAATCAGTACTTC. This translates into CASSHRPGQTANQYF.

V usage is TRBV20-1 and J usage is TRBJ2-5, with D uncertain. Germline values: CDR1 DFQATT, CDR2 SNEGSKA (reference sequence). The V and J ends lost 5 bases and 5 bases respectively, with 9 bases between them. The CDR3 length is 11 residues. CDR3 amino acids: CSAGSVETQYF. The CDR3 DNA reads TGCAGTGCTGGATCCGTCGAGACCCAGTACTTC.

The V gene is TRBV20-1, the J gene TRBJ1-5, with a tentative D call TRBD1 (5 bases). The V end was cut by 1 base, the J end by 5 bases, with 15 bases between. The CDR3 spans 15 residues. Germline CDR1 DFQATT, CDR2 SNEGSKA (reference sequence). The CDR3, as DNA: TGCAGTGCTAGAGTACCCAGGGCGCAATATCAGCCCCAGCATTTT. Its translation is CSARVPRAQYQPQHF.